These T cell receptor beta chains were read from a single sample in a study of T-cell reconstitution after alpha-beta-depleted transplantation in children. One entry per CDR3 protein results from TCRdb running MiXCR on the PCR reads. The profile shows roughly 340,000 distinct CDR3 sequences, 15% to 20% of them singletons. Source: PBMCs, mostly from graft donor cells, taken 360 days after TCRalphabeta/CD19-depleted stem cell transplant. These receptors were obtained from a male patient between 2 and 10 years old who had a stem cell transplant for acute lymphoblastic leukemia, so the T cells may come from the graft donor. Each CDR3 is given with its conserved first and last residue. The order of the fields is J gene, D gene, V gene, CDR3 length, clone size, CDR3 protein, CDR3 DNA. D genes are given only for firm matches. The size entry is marked missing in some rows and otherwise reads once, few, many or a size class.

TRBJ1-1	TRBD1	TRBV9	18	NA	CASSHNLQVTGRNTEAFF	TGTGCCAGCAGCCATAATTTACAAGTGACAGGGCGGAACACTGAAGCTTTCTTT
TRBJ2-3	TRBD2	TRBV24-1	16	NA	CATSDPKAGRTDTQYF	TGTGCCACCAGTGATCCCAAAGCGGGAAGGACAGATACGCAGTATTTT
TRBJ1-2	NA	TRBV3-2	17	few	CASRYSGTGGLENGYTF	TGTGCCAGCAGGTACTCCGGGACAGGGGGCTTGGAAAATGGCTACACCTTC
TRBJ1-1	NA	TRBV19	14	many	CASSIPPWGTEAFF	TGTGCCAGTAGTATCCCCCCTTGGGGCACTGAAGCTTTCTTT
TRBJ2-1	NA	TRBV7-3	12	few	CASSDSGGEQFF	TGTGCCAGCAGCGATAGCGGTGGTGAGCAGTTCTTC
TRBJ2-1	TRBD2	TRBV5-1	14	NA	CDSSPGLAGNEQFF	TGCGACAGCAGTCCGGGACTAGCGGGAAATGAGCAGTTCTTC
TRBJ2-2	TRBD2	TRBV3-1	17	NA	CASSQERGRGNTGELFF	TGTGCCAGCAGCCAAGAGCGCGGGAGGGGGAACACCGGGGAGCTGTTTTTT
TRBJ2-7	NA	TRBV7-2	13	few	CASSFGATYEQYF	TGTGCCAGCAGCTTTGGGGCTACCTACGAGCAGTACTTC
TRBJ2-1	TRBD2	TRBV19	14	few	CATRTSGSVDEQFF	TGTGCCACCAGGACTAGCGGGAGTGTGGATGAGCAGTTCTTC
TRBJ2-3	NA	TRBV7-2	11	NA	CASSSLYTQYF	TGTGCCAGCAGCTCCCTCTATACGCAGTATTTT
TRBJ2-7	TRBD1	TRBV25-1	15	NA	CASSDLDRGRAEQYF	TGTGCCAGCAGTGACCTGGACAGGGGGAGGGCCGAGCAGTACTTC
TRBJ1-6	TRBD1	TRBV9	15	few	CASSVVGDSNSPLHF	TGTGCCAGCAGCGTAGTGGGGGACAGCAATTCACCCCTCCACTTT
TRBJ2-7	TRBD1	TRBV27	12	few	CASSLLRGEQYF	TGTGCCAGCAGTTTACTCAGGGGGGAGCAGTACTTC
TRBJ2-7	NA	TRBV28	13	NA	CASSLPGTGEQYF	TGTGCCAGCAGTTTACCCGGGACTGGAGAGCAGTACTTC
TRBJ2-1	NA	TRBV9	15	few	CASSRTGQTYNEQFF	TGTGCCAGTTCCCGTACAGGGCAGACCTACAATGAGCAGTTCTTC
TRBJ2-7	TRBD1	TRBV7-2	15	NA	CASSRDRGRTYEQYF	TGTGCCAGCAGCCGGGACAGGGGTAGGACCTACGAGCAGTACTTC
TRBJ2-5	TRBD2	TRBV9	16	few	CASSVVGLARQETQYF	TGTGCCAGCAGCGTAGTGGGACTAGCGCGCCAAGAGACCCAGTACTTC
TRBJ2-7	NA	TRBV7-7	12	NA	CASNRGLILQYF	TGTGCTAGCAATAGAGGGCTCATACTGCAGTACTTC
TRBJ2-2	NA	TRBV7-8	12	few	CASYGTTGELFF	TGTGCCAGCTATGGGACAACCGGGGAGCTGTTTTTT
TRBJ1-5	TRBD1	TRBV10-3	14	NA	CATQPTGVNQPQHF	TGTGCCACCCAACCTACAGGGGTTAATCAGCCCCAGCATTTT
TRBJ1-1	NA	TRBV3-1	15	few	CASSQIFRQNTEAFF	TGTGCCAGCAGCCAAATCTTCCGACAGAACACTGAAGCTTTCTTT
TRBJ1-5	NA	TRBV28	15	few	CASSKAGRSNQPQHF	TGTGCCAGCAGTAAAGCTGGGAGGAGCAATCAGCCCCAGCATTTT
TRBJ1-2	NA	TRBV4-3	16	few	CASSQELGGLGYGYTF	TGCGCCAGCAGCCAAGAATTGGGCGGATTGGGCTATGGCTACACCTTC
TRBJ1-5	NA	TRBV12-3/TRBV12-4	15	few	CASSLGGKGNQPQHF	TGTGCCAGCAGCCTAGGGGGAAAGGGCAATCAGCCCCAGCATTTT
TRBJ2-5	TRBD2	TRBV27	14	NA	CASSSIREGETQYF	TGTGCCAGCAGTTCTATTCGGGAGGGGGAGACCCAGTACTTC
TRBJ2-1	TRBD2	TRBV5-1	16	few	CASSASKGRALGEQFF	TGCGCCAGCAGCGCCTCTAAAGGGAGGGCCCTCGGTGAGCAGTTCTTC
TRBJ2-1	NA	TRBV9	12	few	CASSGLSSEQFF	TGTGCCAGCAGCGGCCTTAGCAGTGAGCAGTTCTTC
TRBJ2-7	NA	TRBV12-3/TRBV12-4	14	many	CASSLVTGSYEQYF	TGTGCCAGCAGTTTGGTTACCGGTTCCTACGAGCAGTACTTC
TRBJ2-2	TRBD2	TRBV29-1	17	few	CSALTSGYGVNTGELFF	TGCAGCGCCTTGACTAGCGGGTACGGAGTTAACACCGGGGAGCTGTTTTTT
TRBJ2-4	NA	TRBV24-1	14	NA	CATMYTLAKNIQYF	TGTGCCACCATGTACACTTTAGCCAAAAACATTCAGTACTTC
TRBJ2-1	TRBD1	TRBV5-1	14	few	CASAAGTGGHEQFF	TGCGCCAGCGCAGCCGGGACAGGGGGCCATGAGCAGTTCTTC
TRBJ2-3	NA	TRBV28	13	NA	CASTDRGTDTQYF	TGTGCCAGCACGGACCGCGGCACAGATACGCAGTATTTT
TRBJ2-6	NA	TRBV6-1	14	few	CASNYVAGANVLTF	TGTGCCAGCAACTATGTCGCTGGGGCCAACGTCCTGACTTTC
TRBJ2-1	TRBD2	TRBV4-1	15	NA	CASSQASGRYNEQFF	TGCGCCAGCAGCCAAGCTAGCGGGCGATACAATGAGCAGTTCTTC
TRBJ1-1	NA	TRBV7-2	13	many	CASSVRGVTEAFF	TGTGCCAGCAGCGTTAGAGGGGTCACTGAAGCTTTCTTT